The T cell receptor beta chain under discussion was sequenced for a study of blood T cell repertoires in COVID-19. The CDR3 spans 15 residues. V lost 3 bases to trimming and J lost 5 bases; unmatched junction nucleotides: 9. Germline V gene sequence: CDR1 LGHNT, CDR2 FRNRAP. TCRdb's copy holds only in-frame clones and misses some; the assay was immunoSEQ multiplex PCR. The table shows 250,000 or so clones, with 80% to 90% occurring only once. The chain combines TRBV12-5 with TRBJ1-1; 7 bases are a match to TRBD1. This TCR derives from a man under 40 with COVID-19, enrolled during active disease. Sequenced sample: peripheral blood. For the CDR3, the DNA is TGTGCTAGTGGTTTAGGGATACAGGGGCCAACTGAAGCTTTCTTT. This encodes CASGLGIQGPTEAFF.